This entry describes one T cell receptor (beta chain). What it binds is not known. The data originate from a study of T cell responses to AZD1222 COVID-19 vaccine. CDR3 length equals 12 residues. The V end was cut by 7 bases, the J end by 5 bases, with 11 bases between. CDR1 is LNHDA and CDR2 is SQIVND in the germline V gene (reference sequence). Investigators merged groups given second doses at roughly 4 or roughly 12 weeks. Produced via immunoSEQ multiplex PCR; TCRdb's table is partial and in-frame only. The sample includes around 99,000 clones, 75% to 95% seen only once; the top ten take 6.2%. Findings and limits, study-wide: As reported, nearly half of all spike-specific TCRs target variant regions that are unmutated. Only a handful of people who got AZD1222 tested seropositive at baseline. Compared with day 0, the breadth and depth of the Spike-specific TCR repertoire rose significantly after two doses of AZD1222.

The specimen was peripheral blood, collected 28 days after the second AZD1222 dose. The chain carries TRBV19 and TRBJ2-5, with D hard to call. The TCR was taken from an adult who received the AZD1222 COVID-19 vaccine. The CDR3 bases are TGTGCCAGTAACAACTATCGGGAGACCCAGTACTTC. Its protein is CASNNYRETQYF.